The rows below give T cell receptor beta chains drawn from one sample of a study of T cells in Graves' hyperthyroidism and ophthalmopathy. Via MiXCR, TCRdb re-called the multiplex PCR reads, giving one row per CDR3 protein. Of 75,000 to 100,000 distinct CDR3 sequences listed, around 52% were seen once; the top ten hold about 25%. Sequenced sample: blood. Source of these receptors: a middle-aged woman with Graves' hyperthyroidism. The CDR3 runs from the conserved cysteine through the conserved F or W. The D gene is left open where the match is weak. Only some rows state a clone size, as once, few, many or a class for expanded clones.

CDR3nt | CDR3aa | d_gene | j_gene | len | v_gene | abundance
TGTGCCAGCAGCCAGCGGACAGTCCATCCTAGCACAGATACGCAGTATTTT | CASSQRTVHPSTDTQYF | . | TRBJ2-3 | 17 | TRBV14 | .
TGCAGCGTTGTCGGCGGGGCTTCCTACGAGCAGTACTTC | CSVVGGASYEQYF | . | TRBJ2-7 | 13 | TRBV29-1 | .
TGTGCCACAAAGAGGGGTTTGTTAGTGCAAGAGACCCAGTACTTC | CATKRGLLVQETQYF | . | TRBJ2-5 | 15 | TRBV15 | many
TGTGCCAGCGGGAGCGGGAGGGCTAGGGCCGGGGAGCTGTTTTTT | CASGSGRARAGELFF | TRBD2 | TRBJ2-2 | 15 | TRBV6-5 | many
TGTGCCAGCAGCCAAGAATTAGCAGGCACAGATACGCAGTATTTT | CASSQELAGTDTQYF | . | TRBJ2-3 | 15 | TRBV7-9 | many
TGCGCCAGCAGCCGGGACAGGAACACTGAAGCTTTCTTT | CASSRDRNTEAFF | TRBD1 | TRBJ1-1 | 13 | TRBV4-1 | .
. | CASSFYICSAGEWHTEAFF | . | TRBJ1-1 | 19 | TRBV7-2 | .
TGCAGTGCCAGGACTAGCGGGAGTGGGGCCCCAGATACGCAGTATTTT | CSARTSGSGAPDTQYF | TRBD2 | TRBJ2-3 | 16 | TRBV20-1 | .
TGTGCCAGCAGCACGAGACAGGGGGCAGCTCAGCCCCAGCATTTT | CASSTRQGAAQPQHF | TRBD1 | TRBJ1-5 | 15 | TRBV7-4 | .
TGTGCCAGCAGCTTGGACTCAGGTTCAGAGACCCAGTACTTC | CASSLDSGSETQYF | . | TRBJ2-5 | 14 | TRBV5-6 | many
TGCAGCGTTGAAGCAGGGTACGAGGACGAGCAGTACTTC | CSVEAGYEDEQYF | . | TRBJ2-7 | 13 | TRBV29-1 | .